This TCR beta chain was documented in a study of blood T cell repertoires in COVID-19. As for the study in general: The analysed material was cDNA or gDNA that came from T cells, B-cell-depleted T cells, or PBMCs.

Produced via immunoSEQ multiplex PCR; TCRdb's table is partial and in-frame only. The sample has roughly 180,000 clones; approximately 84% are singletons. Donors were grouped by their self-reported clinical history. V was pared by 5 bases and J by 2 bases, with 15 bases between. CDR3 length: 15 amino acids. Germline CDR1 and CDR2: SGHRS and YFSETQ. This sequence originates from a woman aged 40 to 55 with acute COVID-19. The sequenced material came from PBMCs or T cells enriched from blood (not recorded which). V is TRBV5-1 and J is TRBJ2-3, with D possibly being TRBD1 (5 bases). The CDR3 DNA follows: TGCGCCAGCAGATCGGACACCTTTTACACAGATACGCAGTATTTT. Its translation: CASRSDTFYTDTQYF.